A single sample is the source of the 29 T cell receptor beta chains below, sequenced in a study of blood T cell repertoires in COVID-19. Only in-frame clones appear in the TCRdb table, and some are missing; sequencing was by immunoSEQ multiplex PCR. This sample has some 220,000 clones, with approximately 84% found just once. Sequencing input: peripheral blood. These TCRs come from a man aged 45-65 years with acute or convalescent COVID-19.

The gene calls are TRBV6-5 and TRBJ1-1; 7 bases agree with TRBD1. This CDR3 comprises 15 residues. Per germline, CDR1 MNHEY and CDR2 SVGAGI. Trimming cost V 2 bases and J 2 bases; bases outside gene matches: 5. This chain's CDR3 is CASSYTDRSNTEAFF. CDR3 coding DNA: TGTGCCAGCAGTTACACGGACAGGTCTAACACTGAAGCTTTCTTT.

This chain joins TRBV6-5 and TRBJ1-1, with a possible D match to TRBD1 (5 bases). There are 14 residues in the CDR3. Germline CDR1 reads MNHEY; CDR2 reads SVGAGI. Trimming removed 0 bases at V and 1 base at J, with 6 bases between. CDR3 nucleotides: TGTGCCAGCAGTTACTCTCAGGGGAACACTGAAGCTTTCTTT. Its protein is CASSYSQGNTEAFF.

The rearrangement links TRBV6-4 to TRBJ1-5; 7 bases are a match to TRBD1. CDR1 is MRHNA, CDR2 SNTAGT, per germline. V dropped 7 bases and J dropped 4; count of bases not matched to a gene: 10. This CDR3 is built from 15 residues. In nucleotides, the CDR3 is TGTGCCAGCAACGATAAGGACAGGAAAAATCAGCCCCAGCATTTT. Translating gives CASNDKDRKNQPQHF.

This rearrangement joins TRBV5-8 to TRBJ1-1, with 7 bases aligning to TRBD1. Germline V CDR1 and CDR2: SGHTS, YDEGEE. The CDR3 has 12 residues. J lost 8 bases, V lost 4 bases, and 5 bases had no gene match. The CDR3: CASSRWDSEAFF. CDR3 sequence (DNA): TGTGCCAGCAGCCGATGGGACAGCGAAGCTTTCTTT.

The CDR3 DNA reads as TGTGCCAGCAGCGTAGTAGGACAGGGTGGTTTAGATCGTTTGGACACTGAAGCTTTCTTT. Its translation: CASSVVGQGGLDRLDTEAFF. The chain has TRBV9 and TRBJ1-1; 8 positions match TRBD1. This CDR3 comprises 20 residues. The V gene's germline CDR1 is SGDLS and CDR2 YYNGEE. V gave up 0 bases and J gave up 3 bases; unmatched junction bases: 19.

This chain links TRBV9 with TRBJ1-4; D might be TRBD1 (5 bases). Trimming left V 4 bases short and J 0 bases short, with 10 bases between. CDR1 and CDR2 (germline): SGDLS, YYNGEE. This CDR3 is 15 amino acids long. CDR3 in amino acids: CASSPGGATNEKLFF. The CDR3 DNA follows: TGTGCCAGCAGCCCTGGGGGGGCAACTAATGAAAAACTGTTTTTT.

The J gene is TRBJ2-5, the V gene TRBV24-1; D gene uncertain. V lost 2 bases and J 0 bases, leaving 3 bases between the germline ends. CDR3 size: 13 residues. The germline CDR1 and CDR2 sequences are KGHDR and SFDVKD. For the CDR3, the DNA is TGTGCCACCAGTGATTCTAACCAAGAGACCCAGTACTTC. Amino acid sequence: CATSDSNQETQYF.

The rearrangement uses TRBV19 and TRBJ1-6; no clear D gene. The length of the CDR3 is 13 residues. Per germline, CDR1 LNHDA and CDR2 SQIVND (reference sequence). Trimming removed 1 base at V and 9 bases at J, with 7 bases between. In DNA, the CDR3 is TGTGCCAGTAGTATAGCGGAGACTTCACCCCTCCACTTT. It yields the protein CASSIAETSPLHF. Complete variable domain (other parts from reference TRBV19 and TRBJ1-6): DGGITQSPKYLFRKEGQNVTLSCEQNLNHDAMYWYRQDPGQGLRLIYYSQIVNDFQKGDIAEGYSVSREKKESFPLTVTSAQKNPTAFYLCASSIAETSPLHFGNGTRLTVT.

The chain couples TRBV15 to TRBJ1-3; TRBD1 is a possible D gene (5 bases). The CDR3 extends over 16 amino acids. V lost 4 bases and J lost 4, with 17 bases in between. The germline gives CDR1 LNHNV, CDR2 YYDKDF (reference sequence). The CDR3 spells CATSNRGLAGGNTIYF. In DNA, the CDR3 is TGTGCCACCAGCAATAGGGGCTTAGCAGGAGGAAACACCATATATTTT. The variable domain in full, with the rest retrieved from reference TRBV15 and TRBJ1-3, is DAMVIQNPRYQVTQFGKPVTLSCSQTLNHNVMYWYQQKSSQAPKLLFHYYDKDFNNEADTPDNFQSRRPNTSFCFLDIRSPGLGDTAMYLCATSNRGLAGGNTIYFGEGSWLTVV.

The chain couples TRBV5-4 to TRBJ1-1, with a possible D match to TRBD1 (5 bases). The CDR3 extends over 14 amino acids. Between the trimmed V and J ends, which lost 2 bases and 0 bases, there was a span of 8 bases. In germline, CDR1 is SGHNT, CDR2 YYREEE (reference sequence). CDR3: CASSFGGMNTEAFF. In DNA, the CDR3 is TGTGCCAGCAGCTTCGGGGGGATGAACACTGAAGCTTTCTTT.

A single count supports this clone. The rearrangement links TRBV5-4 to TRBJ1-1; a possible D gene is TRBD1 (6 bases). CDR1 and CDR2 (germline): SGHNT, YYREEE (reference sequence). Trimming removed 3 bases from V and 1 base from J, with 10 bases in between. The CDR3 spans 14 residues. CDR3 region: CASSSTGRNTEAFF. DNA of the CDR3: TGTGCCAGCAGCTCGACAGGCCGGAACACTGAAGCTTTCTTT.

The chain carries TRBV28 and TRBJ2-1, with 9 bases lining up with TRBD2. Per germline, CDR1 MDHEN and CDR2 SYDVKM. The CDR3 runs 15 residues. The V and J ends lost 7 bases and 7 bases, in that order; junction bases with no gene match: 11. CDR3 residues: CASTNLAGIGNEQFF. The CDR3 bases are TGTGCCAGCACCAACCTAGCGGGAATAGGAAATGAGCAGTTCTTC.

This clone was detected only a few times. Here the CDR3 DNA reads TGTGCCAGCAGCACACCCCAGGACAGAGAGAACACCGGGGAGCTGTTTTTT. Translated: CASSTPQDRENTGELFF. The V gene is TRBV9, the J gene TRBJ2-2; D is perhaps TRBD1 (6 bases). This CDR3 region has 17 residues. Trimming pared 4 bases from V and 1 base from J, leaving 17 bases between. The germline gives CDR1 SGDLS, CDR2 YYNGEE.

This chain links TRBV4-1 with TRBJ1-3, with TRBD1 matching over 9 bases. CDR1 and CDR2 from the germline V gene are MGHRA and YSYEKL. Trimming cost V 0 bases and J 3 bases; bases outside gene matches: 6. The length of the CDR3 is 17 residues. CDR3 nucleotide sequence: TGCGCCAGCAGCCAAGATGGACAGGGGTACGGTGGAAACACCATATATTTT. Its protein is CASSQDGQGYGGNTIYF.

The gene calls are TRBV5-1 and TRBJ2-1; TRBD2 aligns across 8 bases. The CDR3 spans 16 residues. Trimming at V came to 4 bases and at J to 3 bases, leaving 9 bases not matched to a gene. CDR1 is SGHRS, CDR2 YFSETQ, per germline. CDR3 nucleotide sequence: TGCGCCAGCAGCCCTATAGCGGGGCGAGGCTACAATGAGCAGTTCTTC. This translates into CASSPIAGRGYNEQFF.

The chain combines TRBV18 with TRBJ1-4; D may be TRBD1 (5 bases). The germline V and J ends were trimmed by 3 bases and 8 bases, with 19 bases remaining between them. Per germline, CDR1 KGHSH and CDR2 LQKENI. The CDR3 length is 16 residues. CDR3 protein: CASSPLVVQGGEKLFF. CDR3 nucleotides: TGTGCCAGCTCACCTCTTGTTGTGCAGGGCGGCGAAAAACTGTTTTTT.

This chain links TRBV2 with TRBJ1-1, with D maybe TRBD1 (5 bases). The CDR3 length is 14 residues. V gave up 11 bases and J gave up 1 base, with 17 bases separating them. Germline-derived CDR1 and CDR2 are SNHLY and FYNNEI. The DNA of the CDR3 is TGTGCCTTGGCCGGGGGAAGCGCGAACACTGAAGCTTTCTTT. This codes for CALAGGSANTEAFF.

This clone was detected only once. This CDR3 is also generated by other DNA sequences in the sample. This sequence joins TRBV5-1 and TRBJ1-4; D gene ambiguous. V was pared by 5 bases and J by 5 bases, with 13 bases between. Germline V gives CDR1 SGHRS, CDR2 YFSETQ. CDR3 length: 14 residues. The CDR3: CASSLRGGNEKLFF. The CDR3 DNA is TGCGCCAGCAGTCTTCGGGGAGGCAATGAAAAACTGTTTTTT.

This clone appeared a few times. This rearrangement joins TRBV27 to TRBJ2-1; TRBD1 aligns across 7 bases. This CDR3 contains 12 residues. Losses at the gene ends were 6 bases for V and 8 bases for J; bases not matched to a gene: 4. Per the germline V gene, CDR1 is MNHEY and CDR2 is SMNVEV (reference sequence). The CDR3 is CASRQGLDEQFF. Here the CDR3 DNA reads TGTGCCAGCAGACAGGGGCTCGATGAGCAGTTCTTC.

This clone was counted once. The chain is built from TRBV7-9 and TRBJ1-4, with D hard to call. Germline V CDR1 and CDR2: SEHNR, FQNEAQ (reference sequence). The CDR3 extends over 14 amino acids. Deletions cut 3 bases from V and 7 bases from J, with 12 bases between. CDR3: CASSFEVPGEKLFF. In DNA, the CDR3 is TGTGCCAGCAGCTTTGAGGTGCCGGGTGAAAAACTGTTTTTT.

CDR3 residues: CASSQARQGKQFF. The CDR3 coding sequence is TGTGCCAGCAGCCAAGCTCGACAGGGGAAGCAGTTCTTC. This chain links TRBV3-1 (or the pseudogene TRBV3-2) with TRBJ2-1, with 8 bases that match TRBD1. With 1 base clipped from V and 11 bases from J, the junction kept 4 bases outside the gene matches. There are 13 residues in the CDR3. Germline CDR1 reads LGHDT; CDR2 reads YNNKEL (reference sequence).

The chain carries TRBV2 and TRBJ2-3; TRBD2 agrees at 7 bases. The CDR3 covers 16 residues. CDR1 is SNHLY and CDR2 is FYNNEI in the germline V gene. Trimming cost V 5 bases and J 2 bases; bases outside gene matches: 10. The CDR3 DNA sequence: TGTGCCAGCAGTAAGGAGGGCGGGGGTAACACAGATACGCAGTATTTT. Amino acids: CASSKEGGGNTDTQYF. Supplemented by reference TRBV2 and TRBJ2-3, the full variable domain reads EPEVTQTPSHQVTQMGQEVILRCVPISNHLYFYWYRQILGQKVEFLVSFYNNEISEKSEIFDDQFSVERPDGSNFTLKIRSTKLEDSAMYFCASSKEGGGNTDTQYFGPGTRLTVL.

J is TRBJ2-1 and V is TRBV19; 9 bases line up with TRBD1. With V trimmed by 6 bases and J by 8 bases, 11 bases remained unmatched. The CDR3 extends over 15 amino acids. CDR1 and CDR2 from the germline V gene are LNHDA and SQIVND (reference sequence). CDR3 in DNA: TGTGCCAGTAGAAAGCCGGGACAGGGATTCCATGAGCAGTTCTTC. Protein sequence: CASRKPGQGFHEQFF.

The chain couples TRBV5-1 to TRBJ1-4, with 8 nucleotides matching TRBD1. V shed 4 bases and J 7 bases; nucleotides not matched to a gene: 9. Germline V gene lookup returns CDR1 SGHRS and CDR2 YFSETQ. The CDR3 sequence is 15 residues long. This CDR3 reads CASSNYGTGGEKLFF. CDR3 DNA sequence: TGCGCCAGCAGCAACTACGGGACAGGCGGTGAAAAACTGTTTTTT.

This rearrangement joins TRBV7-2 to TRBJ2-6, with a tentative D call TRBD1 (6 bases). V gave up 5 bases and J gave up 4 bases, with 9 bases separating them. Germline V gene data show CDR1 as SGHTA and CDR2 as FQGNSA. This CDR3 has 14 amino acids. CDR3 DNA sequence: TGTGCCAGCAGCCCAGGGGACGGGGCCAACGTCCTGACTTTC. Residues: CASSPGDGANVLTF.

CDR3 in amino acids: CASSISRGAKNIQYF. As DNA, the CDR3 is TGTGCCAGCAGTATTTCCCGGGGGGCCAAAAACATTCAGTACTTC. This rearrangement joins TRBV6-5 to TRBJ2-4; a weak D match, TRBD2 (6 bases). Trimming cost V 5 bases and J 1 base, with 12 bases left between them. In germline, CDR1 is MNHEY, CDR2 SVGAGI. CDR3 length: 15 residues.

The V gene is TRBV3-1 (or the pseudogene TRBV3-2), the J gene TRBJ2-1; D ambiguous. V was cut by 8 bases and J by 4 bases, with 9 bases left in between. The CDR3 contains 12 residues. Germline loops: CDR1 LGHDT, CDR2 YNNKEL (reference sequence). CDR3 in amino acids: CASVSGYNEQFF. The DNA of the CDR3 is TGTGCCAGCGTGTCGGGTTACAATGAGCAGTTCTTC.

V is TRBV14 and J is TRBJ1-6, with TRBD1 matching over 7 bases. Germline CDR1 is SGHDN and CDR2 is FVKESK. The CDR3 contains 15 residues. The V segment lost 1 base and the J segment 8 bases; nucleotides outside the gene matches: 5. CDR3 nucleotides: TGTGCCAGCAGCCAAGGACAGGGCCATCATTCACCCCTCCACTTT. This translates into CASSQGQGHHSPLHF.

The rearrangement links TRBV28 to TRBJ1-5, with 9 bases matching TRBD1. This CDR3 contains 15 residues. Germline CDR1 MDHEN, CDR2 SYDVKM. Trimming at V came to 6 bases and at J to 5 bases, leaving 8 bases not matched to a gene. The CDR3 region has the DNA TGTGCCAGCAGCTGGACAGGGGAAATAGATCAGCCCCAGCATTTT. Its translation: CASSWTGEIDQPQHF.